This passage covers 12 T cell receptor beta chains from one sample sequenced in a study of beta chain features in type 1 diabetes. Study-level findings and limits: TCRB CDR3s were moderately but significantly shorter in Type 1 diabetes patients in all four CD4+ subsets.

No antigens are known for them. The isolated RNA, all of it, was reverse transcribed, so expressed TCRB transcripts were what got sequenced. Only in-frame clones appear in the TCRdb table, and some are missing; sequencing was by immunoSEQ multiplex PCR. The repertoire holds over 200,000 clones, under 13% seen once, with approximately 0.017% in the top ten. The specimen sequenced was naive CD4+ T cells from blood. Receptors were obtained from a man aged 25 to 45 with type 1 diabetes.

A few counts support this clone. V gene TRBV2 combines with J gene TRBJ2-7; perhaps TRBD1 as D (6 bases). Per the germline V gene, CDR1 is SNHLY and CDR2 is FYNNEI. The ends were cut back, 6 bases at V and 3 bases at J, with 12 bases in the middle. This CDR3 is 13 amino acids long. The CDR3 coding sequence is TGTGCCAGCAGACGGACAGCTTTCTACGAGCAGTACTTC. It is translated as CASRRTAFYEQYF.

This clone was observed a handful of times. This sequence joins TRBV7-2 and TRBJ1-5, with D maybe TRBD1 (5 bases). This CDR3 comprises 15 residues. V shed 4 bases and J shed 7 bases, with 17 bases lying between them. CDR1 is SGHTA and CDR2 is FQGNSA in the germline V gene. The CDR3 DNA follows: TGTGCCAGCAGCTCTCCCCCGACGGGGGACCAGCCCCAGCATTTT. It translates to CASSSPPTGDQPQHF.

This clone was detected a few times. The chain links TRBV6-6 to TRBJ2-5, with 7 positions matching TRBD1. Germline CDR1 MNHNY, CDR2 SVGAGI (reference sequence). The CDR3 extends over 14 amino acids. Germline trimming cut 6 bases from V and 5 bases from J; bases unmatched to any gene: 9. CDR3 nucleotides: TGTGCCAGCAGCCAGGGACAGCTGGGGGAGACCCAGTACTTC. It is translated as CASSQGQLGETQYF.

In its sample, this clone was seen a few times. The V gene is TRBV5-1, the J gene TRBJ2-2, with TRBD1 as a possible D gene (5 bases). Germline V CDR1 and CDR2: SGHRS, YFSETQ. The CDR3 contains 14 residues. V was shortened by 4 bases and J by 1 base, with 8 bases between the two germline ends. CDR3 sequence (DNA): TGCGCCAGCAGCAAAGGACAGAACACCGGGGAGCTGTTTTTT. It is translated as CASSKGQNTGELFF.

This sequence joins TRBV2 and TRBJ1-4; 8 bases align to TRBD1. The J segment lost 8 bases and the V segment lost 8 bases, leaving 7 bases of the junction unmatched. This CDR3 has 13 amino acids. In germline, CDR1 is SNHLY, CDR2 FYNNEI. The CDR3 sequence is CASSGTGGEKLFF. Here the CDR3 DNA reads TGTGCCAGCTCCGGGACAGGAGGAGAAAAACTGTTTTTT.

Details on this clone: Other DNA variants within this sample encode the same CDR3. This rearrangement joins TRBV15 to TRBJ2-5; the match to TRBD1 covers 8 bases. The CDR3 contains 14 residues. Per the germline V gene, CDR1 is LNHNV and CDR2 is YYDKDF (reference sequence). The V gene end was trimmed by 1 base and the J gene end by 5 bases; junction bases not matched to a gene: 3. For the CDR3, the DNA is TGTGCCACCAGCAGAGGACAGGGGAGGGAGACCCAGTACTTC. Protein: CATSRGQGRETQYF.

V is TRBV4-2 and J is TRBJ2-1, with D possibly matching TRBD1 (6 bases). The germline CDR1 and CDR2 sequences are LGHNA and YNFKEQ. Between the trimmed V and J ends, which lost 5 bases and 0 bases, there was a span of 8 bases. The CDR3 runs to 14 residues. CDR3 region: CASSTGSSYNEQFF. The CDR3 DNA sequence: TGTGCCAGCAGCACAGGGAGCTCCTACAATGAGCAGTTCTTC.

The chain couples TRBV10-3 to TRBJ2-1; 9 bases fit TRBD2. Germline V gives CDR1 ENHRY, CDR2 SYGVKD. The junction had 5 bases not matched to a gene; V was cut back by 4 bases and J by 7 bases. CDR3 size: 14 residues. In DNA, the CDR3 is TGTGCCATCAGTGGACTAGCGGCGTTGAATGAGCAGTTCTTC. It specifies CAISGLAALNEQFF.

Only a few counts were recorded for this clone. J is TRBJ2-7 and V is TRBV9; perhaps TRBD2 as D (7 bases). The CDR3 has 16 amino acids. The germline V and J ends were trimmed by 0 bases and 6 bases, with 19 bases remaining between them. Looked up from germline, CDR1 is SGDLS and CDR2 is YYNGEE. Here the CDR3 reads CASSVEDSIGGAEQYF. In DNA, the CDR3 is TGTGCCAGCAGCGTAGAGGACAGCATTGGGGGGGCCGAGCAGTACTTC.

The chain has TRBV19 and TRBJ2-2; 7 nucleotides line up with TRBD1. CDR1 and CDR2 (germline): LNHDA, SQIVND (reference sequence). This CDR3 comprises 15 residues. V lost 9 bases to trimming and J lost 7 bases; unmatched junction nucleotides: 14. CDR3 bases: TGTGCCAGCACCGTTGACAGGGCGGTAAACGGGGAGCTGTTTTTT. Encoded protein: CASTVDRAVNGELFF.

This clone occurred a few times. The chain combines TRBV9 with TRBJ2-3; 8 nucleotides match TRBD1. The V gene's germline CDR1 is SGDLS and CDR2 YYNGEE. The J segment lost 0 bases and the V segment lost 0 bases, leaving 9 bases of the junction unmatched. This CDR3 is 18 amino acids long. In DNA form, the CDR3 reads TGTGCCAGCAGCGTAGATAGGGGGACAGGTCCTAGCACAGATACGCAGTATTTT. Translation: CASSVDRGTGPSTDTQYF.

This rearrangement joins TRBV6-6 to TRBJ2-7, with 7 bases lining up with TRBD1. The CDR3 runs 14 residues. CDR1 MNHNY and CDR2 SVGAGI come from the germline V gene (reference sequence). After removal of 6 bases from V and 2 bases from J, the junction contained 7 bases not matched to a gene. The CDR3: CASSSGQETYEQYF. Here the CDR3 DNA reads TGTGCCAGCAGCTCCGGACAGGAGACCTACGAGCAGTACTTC.